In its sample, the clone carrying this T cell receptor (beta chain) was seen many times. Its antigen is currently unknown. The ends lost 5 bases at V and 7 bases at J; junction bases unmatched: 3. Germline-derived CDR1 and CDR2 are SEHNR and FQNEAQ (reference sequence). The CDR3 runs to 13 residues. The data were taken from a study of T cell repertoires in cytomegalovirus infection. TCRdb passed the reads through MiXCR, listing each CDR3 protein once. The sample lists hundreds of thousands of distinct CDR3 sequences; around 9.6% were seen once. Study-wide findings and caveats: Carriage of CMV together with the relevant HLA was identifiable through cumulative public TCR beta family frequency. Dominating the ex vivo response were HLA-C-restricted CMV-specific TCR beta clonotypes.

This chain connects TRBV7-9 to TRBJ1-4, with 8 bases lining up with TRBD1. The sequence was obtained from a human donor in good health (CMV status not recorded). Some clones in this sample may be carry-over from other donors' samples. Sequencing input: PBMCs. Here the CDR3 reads CASSAGQGEKLFF. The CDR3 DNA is TGTGCCAGCAGCGCAGGACAGGGTGAAAAACTGTTTTTT.